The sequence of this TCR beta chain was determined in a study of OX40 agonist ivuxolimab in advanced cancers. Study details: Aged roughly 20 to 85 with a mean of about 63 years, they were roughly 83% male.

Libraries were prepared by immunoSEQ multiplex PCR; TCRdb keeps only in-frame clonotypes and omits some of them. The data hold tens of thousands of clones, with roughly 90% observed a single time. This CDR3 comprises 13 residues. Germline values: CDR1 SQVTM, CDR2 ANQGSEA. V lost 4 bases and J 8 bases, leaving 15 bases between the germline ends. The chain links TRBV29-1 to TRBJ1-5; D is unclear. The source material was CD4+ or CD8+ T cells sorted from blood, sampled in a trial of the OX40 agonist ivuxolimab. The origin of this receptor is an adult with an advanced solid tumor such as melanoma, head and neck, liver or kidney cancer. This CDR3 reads CSVALGVDEPQHF. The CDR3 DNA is TGCAGCGTTGCTCTGGGAGTCGACGAGCCCCAGCATTTT.